This entry concerns a single TCR beta chain. The CDR3 covers 13 residues. Deletions cut 7 bases from V and 8 bases from J, with 16 bases between. CDR1 is SGHRS, CDR2 YFSETQ, per germline. Profiled with immunoSEQ multiplex PCR; TCRdb holds only in-frame clones, not every one. The table shows approximately 170,000 clones, with under 90% occurring only once. The data were taken from a study of blood T cell repertoires in COVID-19. Material for sequencing was peripheral blood. The clonotype originates from a woman of 80 years or more with active or convalescent COVID-19. This chain connects TRBV5-1 to TRBJ2-1; D call uncertain. CDR3 nucleotide sequence: TGCGCCAGCGGCCATGAGGCAGACCATGAGCAGTTCTTC. It yields the protein CASGHEADHEQFF.